Given below is one T cell receptor (beta chain) in context. The method was immunoSEQ multiplex PCR; TCRdb's version includes in-frame clones alone and lacks a portion of them. The data contain 90,000 to 130,000 clones, over 65% of them singletons. This sample is part of a study of PD-1 blockade in mismatch repair-deficient tumors. CDR1 is LNHDA, CDR2 SQIVND, per germline (reference sequence). CDR3 length: 12 residues. Trimming pared 5 bases from V and 6 bases from J, leaving 8 bases between. This clonotype was obtained from an adult with mismatch repair-deficient cancer. The sample here was peripheral blood, taken roughly 60 weeks after starting pembrolizumab. The chain recombines TRBV19 with TRBJ2-1; no definite D call. The CDR3 reads CASSPVGNEQFF. The CDR3, as DNA: TGTGCCAGTAGTCCCGTTGGCAATGAGCAGTTCTTC.